This TCR beta chain was recovered during a study of identical twins. Study results and limitations: While abundant cord blood beta clonotypes carried fewer insertions, memory repertoires showed no such pattern. Zero-insertion findings could be partly confounded by invariant cells (MAIT and iNKT cells). Beta out-of-frame twin sharing showed a weaker excess.

As for this clonotype: Its antigen is not identified.

The CDR3 is 13 residues long. Trimming at V came to 5 bases and at J to 2 bases, leaving 3 bases not matched to a gene. Germline assignment: CDR1 WSHSY and CDR2 SAAADI. Template switching added a universal primer site, and cDNA bore unique molecular identifiers. TCRdb re-analysed the 5' RACE reads in MiXCR, keeping a single row per CDR3 protein. The sample yields 260,000 or so distinct CDR3 sequences, approximately 7.9% seen once. The data were also submitted as part of a second study, on yellow fever vaccine responses in identical twins.

This sequence joins TRBV10-2 and TRBJ2-7, with TRBD1 matching over 7 bases. The receptor comes from a woman under 30 in good health. The sequencing sample was made of CD8+ T cells sorted from blood. DNA for the CDR3: TGCGCCAGCAGTCAAGACAGGGCCTACGAGCAGTACGTC. This encodes CASSQDRAYEQYV.